This entry concerns a single T cell receptor (beta chain). Its cognate antigen is unknown. The sample originates from a study of Ad26.COV2.S vaccination and SARS-CoV-2 variants. Study-level background: By the intramuscular route, Ad26.COV2.S was given once, or twice 56 days apart. General observations from the study: People who got the vaccine had more spike-specific TCR breadth than people who got placebo. Those who received vaccine or placebo ended up with similar non-spike TCR breadth.

The length of the CDR3 is 13 residues. Deletions cut 2 bases from V and 5 bases from J, with 8 bases between. Germline assignment: CDR1 SGHTA and CDR2 FQGNSA. Data came from immunoSEQ multiplex PCR; TCRdb stores just in-frame clones and leaves some out. The sample holds fewer than 300,000 clones, about 90% seen once. The treatment here: 15 to 20 received Ad26.COV2.S at low or high dose, single or two shots; about 5 received placebo; per-sample allocation not given. Day 63 after the first vaccine or placebo injection was the time point for sampling. Recruitment in Boston yielded a donor of adult age, 18-55 years.

The sequence derives from a person aged 18-60 years who received the Ad26.COV2.S COVID-19 vaccine or a placebo. Sequences were derived from peripheral blood, sampled in a trial of Ad26.COV2.S vaccine versus placebo. The chain recombines TRBV7-2 with TRBJ2-3; D call uncertain. The CDR3 coding sequence is TGTGCCAGCAGCTTAAAGGCTGGAGATACGCAGTATTTT. This encodes CASSLKAGDTQYF.